Given below is one TCR beta chain in context. The CDR3 length is 13 residues. The V end was cut by 0 bases, the J end by 12 bases, with 15 bases between. The germline V gene has CDR1 SGHKS and CDR2 YYEKEE (reference sequence). The authors' processing: Scientists estimated how many nucleated cells there were by amplifying reference gene primers. The assay was immunoSEQ multiplex PCR, and TCRdb's table has in-frame clones only and misses some. V and J calls and clone size come straight from that table; D and trimming were deduced from the DNA. The sample carries about 280,000 clones, more than 80% recorded once. This sample is drawn from a study of blood T cell repertoires in COVID-19. In the study overall: The study drew acute and convalescent COVID-19 samples from the United States, Italy and Spain. Nucleic acid was either cDNA or gDNA, and it came from T cells, B-cell-depleted T cells, or PBMCs.

This chain uses TRBV5-5 with TRBJ1-2, with D possibly being TRBD1 (5 bases). The receptor was derived from a woman in her twenties or thirties with acute COVID-19. The sequencing input was PBMCs or T cells enriched from blood (not recorded which). The CDR3 loop is CASSLGTQDLNTF. CDR3 sequence (DNA): TGTGCCAGCAGCTTGGGGACACAGGATTTAAACACCTTC.